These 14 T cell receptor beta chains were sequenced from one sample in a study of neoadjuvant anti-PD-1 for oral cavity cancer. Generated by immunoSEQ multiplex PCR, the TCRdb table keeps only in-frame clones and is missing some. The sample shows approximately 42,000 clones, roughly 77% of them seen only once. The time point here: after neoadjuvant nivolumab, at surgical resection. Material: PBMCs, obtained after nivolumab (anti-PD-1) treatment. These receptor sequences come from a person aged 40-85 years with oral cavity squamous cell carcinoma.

CDR3 protein: CASSLWLDQPQHF. DNA of the CDR3: TGTGCCAGCAGTCTCTGGCTGGATCAGCCCCAGCATTTT. This chain links TRBV27 with TRBJ1-5; D not resolved. The CDR3 extends over 13 amino acids. V lost 5 bases to trimming and J lost 5 bases, with 10 bases between them. Germline CDR1 is MNHEY and CDR2 is SMNVEV (reference sequence).

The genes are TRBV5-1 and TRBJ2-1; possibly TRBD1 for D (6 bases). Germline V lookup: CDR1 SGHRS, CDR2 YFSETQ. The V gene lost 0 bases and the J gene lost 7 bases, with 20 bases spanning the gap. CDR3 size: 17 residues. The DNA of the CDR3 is TGCGCCAGCAGCTTGGTAGGTAGTGTGCAGGGGATGAATGAGCAGTTCTTC. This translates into CASSLVGSVQGMNEQFF.

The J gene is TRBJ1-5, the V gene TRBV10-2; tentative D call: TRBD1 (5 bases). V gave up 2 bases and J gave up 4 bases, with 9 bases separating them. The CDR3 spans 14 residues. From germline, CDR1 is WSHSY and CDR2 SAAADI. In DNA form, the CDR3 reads TGCGCCAGCAGTGAGGGGGAGGGGAATCAGCCCCAGCATTTT. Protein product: CASSEGEGNQPQHF.

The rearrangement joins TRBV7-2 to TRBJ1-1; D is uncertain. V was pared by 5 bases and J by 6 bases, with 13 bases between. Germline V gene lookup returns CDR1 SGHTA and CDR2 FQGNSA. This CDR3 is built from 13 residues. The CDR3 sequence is CASSDPQAAEAFF. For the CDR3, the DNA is TGTGCCAGCAGCGACCCTCAGGCGGCTGAAGCTTTCTTT.

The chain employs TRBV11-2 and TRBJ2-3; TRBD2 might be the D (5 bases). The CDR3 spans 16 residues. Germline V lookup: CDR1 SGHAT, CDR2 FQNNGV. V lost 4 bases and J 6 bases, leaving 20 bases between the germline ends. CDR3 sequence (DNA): TGTGCCAGCAGCTCCCGAGTTCTGCGCGTAGCGGATACGCAGTATTTT. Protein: CASSSRVLRVADTQYF.

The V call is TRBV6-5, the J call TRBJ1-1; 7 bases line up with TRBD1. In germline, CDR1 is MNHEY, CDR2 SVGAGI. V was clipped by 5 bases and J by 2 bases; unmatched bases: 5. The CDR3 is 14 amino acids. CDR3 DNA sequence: TGTGCCAGCAGTCGGGACAGCATTAACACTGAAGCTTTCTTT. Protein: CASSRDSINTEAFF.

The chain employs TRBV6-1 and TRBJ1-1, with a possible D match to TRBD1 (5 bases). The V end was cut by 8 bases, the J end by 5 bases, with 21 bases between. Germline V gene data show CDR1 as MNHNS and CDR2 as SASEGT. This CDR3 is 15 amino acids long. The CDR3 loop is CASQKGPERVTEAFF. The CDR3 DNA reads TGTGCCAGCCAGAAGGGACCCGAGAGGGTGACTGAAGCTTTCTTT.

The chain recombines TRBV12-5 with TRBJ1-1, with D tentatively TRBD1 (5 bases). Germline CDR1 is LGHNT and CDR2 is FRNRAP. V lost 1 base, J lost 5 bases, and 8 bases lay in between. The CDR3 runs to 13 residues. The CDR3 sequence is CASGLGGFTEAFF. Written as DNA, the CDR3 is TGTGCTAGTGGTTTGGGGGGGTTTACTGAAGCTTTCTTT.

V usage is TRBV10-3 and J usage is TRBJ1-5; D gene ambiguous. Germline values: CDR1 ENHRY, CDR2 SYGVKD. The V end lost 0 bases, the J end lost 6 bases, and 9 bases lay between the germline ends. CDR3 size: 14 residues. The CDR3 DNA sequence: TGTGCCATCAGTGAGTCGCCGTCACCTCAGCCCCAGCATTTT. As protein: CAISESPSPQPQHF.

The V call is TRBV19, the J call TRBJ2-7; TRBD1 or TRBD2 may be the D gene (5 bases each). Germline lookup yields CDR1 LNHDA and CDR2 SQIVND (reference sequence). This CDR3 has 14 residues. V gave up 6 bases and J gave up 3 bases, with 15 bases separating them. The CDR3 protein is CASRPGTALYEQYF. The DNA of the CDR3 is TGTGCCAGTAGACCAGGGACGGCCCTCTACGAGCAGTACTTC.

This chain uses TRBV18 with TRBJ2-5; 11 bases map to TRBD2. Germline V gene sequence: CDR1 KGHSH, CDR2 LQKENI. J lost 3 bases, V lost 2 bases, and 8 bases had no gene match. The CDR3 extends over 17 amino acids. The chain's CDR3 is CASSPWSSGGAEETQYF. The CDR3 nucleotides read TGTGCCAGCTCACCATGGAGTAGCGGGGGGGCAGAAGAGACCCAGTACTTC.

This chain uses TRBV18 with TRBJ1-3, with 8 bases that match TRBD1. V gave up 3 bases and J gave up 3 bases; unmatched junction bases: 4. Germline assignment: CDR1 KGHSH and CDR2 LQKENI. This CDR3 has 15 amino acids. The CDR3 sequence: CASSPTGVHGNTIYF. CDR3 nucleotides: TGTGCCAGCTCACCGACAGGGGTCCATGGAAACACCATATATTTT.

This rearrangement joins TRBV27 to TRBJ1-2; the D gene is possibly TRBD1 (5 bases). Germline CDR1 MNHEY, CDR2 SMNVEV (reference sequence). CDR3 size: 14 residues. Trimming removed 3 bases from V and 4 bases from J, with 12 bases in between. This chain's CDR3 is CASSLGGASYGYTF. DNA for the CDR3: TGTGCCAGCAGTTTGGGAGGGGCCAGCTATGGCTACACCTTC.

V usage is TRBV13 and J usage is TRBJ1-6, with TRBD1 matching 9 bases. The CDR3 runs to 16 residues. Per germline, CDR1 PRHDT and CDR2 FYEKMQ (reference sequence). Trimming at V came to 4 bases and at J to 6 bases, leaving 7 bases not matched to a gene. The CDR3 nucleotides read TGTGCCAGCAGCTCTTACGGGACAGGGCTTAATTCACCCCTCCACTTT. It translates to CASSSYGTGLNSPLHF.